What follows is one T cell receptor (beta chain) and its context. The antigen it recognizes is unknown. No qualities accompany the bases; no much larger clone lies one base away. This sample is drawn from a study of cytomegalovirus exposure and HLA in healthy donors (dated by TCRdb to about 2017). In terms of the full investigation: According to an earlier analysis of a few hundred of the donors, roughly 180 million T cells yielded 90 million to 130 million unique TCR beta sequences and about 280 Gb of sequence data. About 280 gigabases of sequencing data and 75 million to 85 million unique TCR sequences made up an early release that covered approximately 700 HLA-typed donors. The genetic ancestry cluster associated with self-reported Caucasian donors included 70% to 85% of the roughly 400 genotyped donors. The aim of the study was to test whether cataloging public T cell receptors could identify signatures of past pathogen exposure. The T cell repertoires of 666 subjects were profiled by immunosequencing and related to cytomegalovirus serostatus. In addition to the first cohort of roughly 700 subjects, a separate validation cohort of approximately 130 different subjects was used. To predict cytomegalovirus infection status, the study combined high-throughput TCR immunosequencing, statistical association of individual TCRs with disease status, and machine learning. A later analysis re-examined previously published TCR beta repertoires from several hundred donors and added high-resolution HLA genotyping to investigate patterns of TCR occurrence. In the later analysis, no new phenotypic data were used to find candidate immune exposures; instead, reliance was placed on TCR beta sequences and their occurrence across donors. An earlier analysis of fewer than 750 of the donors used high-throughput TCR beta sequencing to judge whether each TCR beta V gene segment behaved as functional or pseudogenic. Donor age, sex, ethnicity and CMV serostatus were compiled alongside the repertoire data. A later genetic analysis took genome-wide SNP genotypes for about three fifths of the roughly 670 donors and used that subset as a discovery cohort. All discovery cohort repertoires had been generated on a single sequencing platform. HLA typing covered class I and class II loci at four-digit resolution. Typing coverage differed by locus: A, B, C, DRB1 and DQB1 were typed in about 620-630 donors, DQA1 in 522, DPA1 in nearly 610, and DPB1 in about 450. Because of strong linkage in the cohort, roughly five DR-DQ haplotypes were treated as single units for association and clustering. Among about 370 genotyped donors of the cohort, an average of approximately 200,000 unique TCR beta nucleotide sequences was sequenced per donor, of which about 20% were non-productive. The full study reports these points: In a later analysis, 16,951 TCR beta sequences were associated with specific HLA alleles at a false discovery rate of 0.05. In vitro tests confirmed that three of the cytomegalovirus-associated TCR beta chains recognize cytomegalovirus antigens. Because counts were too low, more than 15 rarely observed V segments, including chromosome 9 orphons, were left out of the earlier analysis of 587 of the donors. Roughly uniform sequencing depth across donors was assumed in presence/absence analyses, although this assumption may not hold. Most TCR sequences were observed very rarely across donors, whereas some public TCRs were present in many individuals. It was suggested by the authors that the approach could potentially be generalized to other disease states and immunological phenotypes. A later analysis reported that several top co-occurrence clusters appeared linked to parvovirus B19, influenza, CMV and Epstein-Barr virus. A further reported finding was that TCR beta sequences accurately predicted the HLA-A and HLA-B alleles for most subjects in the first cohort. An association between a missense DCLRE1C variant and V-gene and J-gene trimming of TCR beta chains was found in a later genetic analysis and replicated in an independent cohort. According to a later genetic analysis, donors in an Asian-associated ancestry cluster had fewer N-insertions in productive TCRs than the approximately 610-donor mean. The study gave a list of under 200 TCR beta chains associated with cytomegalovirus. When HLA alleles, especially DR and DQ, strongly co-occurred, TCR associations were difficult to assign to individual alleles. Cytomegalovirus status was reported to be diagnosed by the classifier with high specificity and sensitivity in both the original and validation cohorts. Because the 87-base-pair reads could not distinguish some IMGT-functional V segments, including TRBV6-2 and TRBV6-3, those segments were excluded. Compared with equally common non-associated chains, HLA-associated TCR beta chains in a later analysis were more clonally expanded and had lower generation probabilities. An earlier analysis of around 500 of the donors showed that most TCR beta V segments appeared in productive rearrangements either about 87% or about 30% of the time, which broadly matched IMGT annotations. According to a later analysis, TCR association rates differed among HLA loci, with DRB1 alleles showing the most associated TCRs and HLA-C alleles showing the fewest. According to a later analysis, most CMV-associated TCR beta chains appeared to be HLA-restricted, and the HLA associations seemed to be driven largely by CMV exposure. Correlated functional status among segregating V segments might reflect linkage disequilibrium, but an unknown experimental factor could not be ruled out. Because HLA typing was unavailable for some donors at each locus, only the typed subset was used in association tests. In this cohort, only TCR beta chains were sequenced, and detectable features were limited by the absence of alpha or paired-chain data. A cluster of highly shared sequence variants was judged likely to represent a technical artifact of the sequencing pipeline. CMV serostatus was the only immune exposure information available for the cohort.

Measured from the cysteine to the phenylalanine, the CDR3 is 15 residues long. Only CDR3 DNA is held: 45 bases, read in frame from base 1. The germline V gene (reference sequence) specifies SEHNR as CDR1 and FQNEAQ as CDR2. Clipping removes 3 bases from V and 6 bases from J, with 6 as the unmatched junction base count. The cohort comprised 710 or so healthy bone marrow donors. At the time of sampling, all cohort members were nominally healthy, though unrecorded immune exposures were likely present. The donor tested CMV seropositive, placing the donor among the roughly 300 seropositive members of the cohort. A peripheral blood sample was provided by each donor, and peripheral blood mononuclear cells were used for TCR beta sequencing. The Qiagen DNeasy Blood Extraction Kit was used to extract genomic DNA from the blood cell samples. Libraries were prepared through the immunoSEQ multiplex PCR assay. A mixture of 60 forward primers for TCR Vbeta segments and 13 reverse primers for TCR Jbeta segments was used in the multiplex PCR. The CDR3 region of rearranged TCR beta genes was amplified from genomic DNA with a multiplex PCR assay. The Illumina HiSeq System was used to sequence the amplified TCR beta libraries as 87-base-pair reads. Regarding the original processing steps: A later analysis tallied around 87 million unique TCR beta chains across the approximately 670 repertoires, and some 10 million of those chains were shared by two or more donors. A nearest-neighbor algorithm error-corrected the raw reads and collapsed the reads into unique sequences, merging closely related sequences to remove PCR and sequencing errors. To assign V, D and J gene segments, CDR3 sequences were aligned to IMGT reference sequences. For a sequence to be retained, a match of at least six nucleotides to both a V gene segment and a J gene segment was required. Rearrangements were classified as productive when the CDR3 lacked stop codons and remained in frame with V and J, and all other rearrangements were classified as non-productive. Following IMGT convention, CDR3 was defined as the stretch from the second conserved V-encoded cysteine to the conserved J-encoded phenylalanine. The earlier analysis of a few hundred of the donors excluded sequences that lacked an unambiguous match to a single V gene segment. An earlier analysis of a few hundred of the donors called V segments functional above 56.7% productive rearrangements and segregating when the between-donor standard deviation exceeded 5%. A statistical classification framework was developed to diagnose cytomegalovirus status using the catalog of TCR beta chain sequences. V and J gene assignment, in a later analysis, came from comparing TCR nucleotide sequences with IMGT/GENE-DB human TR gene sequences. The TCRdist pipeline was used in a later analysis to assign CDR3 sequences and most-parsimonious VDJ recombination scenarios. In a later analysis, each TCR beta chain was defined by its CDR3 amino acid sequence together with its V-gene family, and reads without a unique V-gene family were excluded. As a way to deal with suspected cross-contamination and a sequencing artifact, a later analysis dropped roughly 620 nucleotide sequences that were highly shared and had low generation probability. In a later analysis, a clonal expansion index for each public chain was calculated from normalized within-repertoire ranks of inferred template counts. In a later analysis, generation probabilities were computed with a VDJ recombination model fitted to out-of-frame rearrangements, and the resulting probabilities were checked against IGoR. In a later analysis, hypergeometric tests were used to score TCR-TCR, TCR-HLA and TCR-CMV co-occurrence, with a repertoire-size bias correction applied to TCR pairs. A later analysis estimated false discovery rates by permuting HLA or CMV assignments 20 times. In a later analysis, co-occurring TCRs were grouped with DBSCAN, and TCRdist sequence similarity was added when clustering was performed within HLA-allele-positive subsets. Repertoires with fewer than 30,000 or more than 120,000 public chains were left out of co-occurrence clustering, as were four to six repertoires with anomalous nucleotide sharing. Not all clones reach the TCRdb copy of this immuneACCESS table, which keeps in-frame sequences only. Checked studies attribute under half of the gap to unresolved V genes and leave the rest unexplained. V, J and clone size are those of that table, while D and trimming were read from the DNA. Counted in this sample were 250,000 to 350,000 clones; roughly 90% of them appeared once. The ten largest make up around 4% of the sample.

The sequence derives from a man aged 35-49 years in good health and CMV-seropositive. The V gene is TRBV7-9 and the J gene is TRBJ1-3; TRBD1 lines up with 9 middle nucleotides. The sequenced material came from PBMCs. The encoded CDR3 is CASSLVDRGANTIYF. The bases are TGTGCCAGCAGCTTGGTCGACAGGGGGGCAAACACCATATATTTT.